This T cell receptor (beta chain) was sequenced during a study of blood T cells in healthy people across ages. About this clonotype itself: Antigen unknown.

Sample-barcoded 5' priming and a J-beta primer mix drove a second PCR of about 6 to 12 cycles. TCRdb ran MiXCR on the 5' RACE reads and lists one entry per CDR3 protein. The sample has around 780,000 distinct CDR3 sequences, 20% to 30% seen once. Whole-study findings and limits: The recorded TCR beta diversity per million T cells decreased in a roughly linear manner with age. PBMCs were not sorted, which prevented a conclusive comparison of naive versus antigen-experienced cells.

The ends were cut back, 1 base at V and 8 bases at J, with 8 bases in the middle. Germline CDR1 and CDR2: SGHTA and FQGNSA. This CDR3 contains 12 residues. These sequences were also reported in another study, on T cells of mothers and their children. This second study says: At about 1.5 ug per 15 ul, all of the extracted RNA went into cDNA synthesis.

Specimen: blood. The origin of this receptor is a boy between 10 and 17 years old in good health. This sequence joins TRBV7-2 and TRBJ1-1; D unresolved. CDR3 sequence reads: CASSLEDGEAFF. The CDR3 bases are TGTGCCAGCAGCTTAGAGGACGGAGAAGCTTTCTTT.